These 30 T cell receptor beta chains came from one sample sequenced in a study of blood T cell repertoires in COVID-19. The table came from immunoSEQ multiplex PCR; TCRdb's copy has only in-frame clones and leaves some out. Of about 290,000 clones listed, under 90% are singletons. Sequenced sample: PBMCs or T cells enriched from blood (not recorded which). Receptors originate from a woman between 40 and 55 years old who had recovered from COVID-19.

This chain connects TRBV30 to TRBJ2-7; D is unresolved. The CDR3 extends over 12 amino acids. The V gene lost 0 bases and the J gene lost 2 bases, with 5 bases spanning the gap. Germline V CDR1 and CDR2: GTSNPN, SVGIG (reference sequence). This chain's CDR3 is CAWSVLTYEQYF. Here the CDR3 DNA reads TGTGCCTGGAGTGTACTTACCTACGAGCAGTACTTC.

The CDR3 here is CATTGQGISYNEQFF. CDR3 in DNA: TGTGCCACCACAGGACAGGGGATTTCCTACAATGAGCAGTTCTTC. The chain joins TRBV2 to TRBJ2-1; 9 bases match TRBD1. Germline CDR1 reads SNHLY; CDR2 reads FYNNEI. The trim removed 10 bases at V and 1 base at J, leaving 8 bases unmatched. The CDR3 spans 15 residues.

The chain recombines TRBV20-1 with TRBJ1-2; D gene unclear. The V end was cut by 5 bases, the J end by 0 bases, with 4 bases between. The CDR3 is made up of 11 amino acids. Germline loops: CDR1 DFQATT, CDR2 SNEGSKA (reference sequence). The CDR3 DNA sequence: TGCAGTGCTCAGGCTAACTATGGCTACACCTTC. Its protein is CSAQANYGYTF.

The CDR3 DNA sequence: TGTGCCAGCATCCAGCGGGGGAACCAAGAGACCCAGTACTTC. The encoded protein is CASIQRGNQETQYF. J is TRBJ2-5 and V is TRBV2; 8 positions match TRBD2. Germline CDR1 reads SNHLY; CDR2 reads FYNNEI. CDR3 length: 14 residues. Trimming removed 7 bases from V and 0 bases from J; junction bases left unmatched: 4.

The rearrangement links TRBV3-1 (or the pseudogene TRBV3-2) to TRBJ1-1; a weak D match, TRBD1 (6 bases). Germline V CDR1 and CDR2: LGHDT, YNNKEL (reference sequence). The CDR3 consists of 15 residues. The ends were cut back, 4 bases at V and 1 base at J, with 13 bases in the middle. This CDR3 is CASSRWDTGNTEAFF. CDR3 DNA: TGTGCCAGCAGCCGATGGGACACTGGGAACACTGAAGCTTTCTTT.

This clone was seen a few times. Other DNA sequences of this sample code for an identical CDR3. V usage is TRBV18 and J usage is TRBJ2-7, with D possibly TRBD1 on 6 matching bases. Trimming pared 6 bases from V and 0 bases from J, leaving 12 bases between. Germline CDR1 KGHSH, CDR2 LQKENI. This CDR3 spans 14 amino acids. The DNA of the CDR3 is TGTGCCAGCTCCCCAGGGACAAGCTCCTACGAGCAGTACTTC. It translates to CASSPGTSSYEQYF.

The rearrangement joins TRBV3-1 (or the pseudogene TRBV3-2) to TRBJ2-7, with 8 bases fitting TRBD1. The CDR3 covers 16 residues. V lost 1 base to trimming and J lost 3 bases; unmatched junction nucleotides: 8. From germline, CDR1 is LGHDT and CDR2 YNNKEL (reference sequence). CDR3 DNA: TGTGCCAGCAGCCAAGTTTTTCGGGACAGGCACTACGAGCAGTACTTC. It yields the protein CASSQVFRDRHYEQYF.

The CDR3 loop is CASSEGTTSTNEQFF. CDR3 in DNA: TGTGCCAGCAGTGAGGGGACTACATCTACAAATGAGCAGTTCTTC. The gene calls are TRBV2 and TRBJ2-1; 7 bases map to TRBD2. The CDR3 runs 15 residues. Losses at the gene ends were 3 bases for V and 7 bases for J; bases not matched to a gene: 9. Germline loops: CDR1 SNHLY, CDR2 FYNNEI.

V usage is TRBV6-5 and J usage is TRBJ2-7, with D maybe TRBD1 (6 bases). There are 15 residues in the CDR3. Germline-derived CDR1 and CDR2 are MNHEY and SVGAGI. Trimming took off 2 bases at V and 1 base at J, with 12 bases between the two ends. In DNA form, the CDR3 reads TGTGCCAGCAGTTACGAGACAGGAAAGTCCTACGAGCAGTACTTC. It codes for CASSYETGKSYEQYF.

The chain combines TRBV28 with TRBJ2-1; 7 bases fit TRBD1. The germline CDR1 and CDR2 sequences are MDHEN and SYDVKM. The CDR3 runs to 15 residues. J lost 6 bases, V lost 6 bases, and 11 bases had no gene match. The CDR3 coding sequence is TGTGCCAGCAGGTACGGGACAGCCCGACCCAATGAGCAGTTCTTC. Amino acids: CASRYGTARPNEQFF.

The chain uses TRBV6-1 and TRBJ1-2; D unresolved. Germline V gene lookup returns CDR1 MNHNS and CDR2 SASEGT. V was clipped by 0 bases and J by 8 bases, with 19 bases between them. CDR3 length equals 16 residues. The CDR3 sequence is CASSEAPQNSLRGYTF. CDR3 in DNA: TGTGCCAGCAGTGAAGCCCCACAGAACAGCCTTAGGGGCTACACCTTC.

The chain couples TRBV5-1 to TRBJ2-1; 12 nucleotides match TRBD2. Germline trimming cut 0 bases from V and 7 bases from J; bases unmatched to any gene: 5. The germline V gene encodes CDR1 SGHRS and CDR2 YFSETQ. There are 16 residues in the CDR3. The CDR3 protein is CASSLGPSGGANEQFF. CDR3 bases: TGCGCCAGCAGCTTGGGTCCTAGCGGGGGGGCTAATGAGCAGTTCTTC.

V and J are TRBV4-1 and TRBJ2-3; the match to TRBD1 covers 10 bases. Germline V gene lookup returns CDR1 MGHRA and CDR2 YSYEKL. This CDR3 has 16 amino acids. Unmatched junction bases numbered 3, after V lost 2 bases and J lost 1 base. The CDR3 DNA follows: TGCGCCAGCAGCCAAACCGGGACAGGGGGCACAGATACGCAGTATTTT. Its translation is CASSQTGTGGTDTQYF.

This clone has only one observation. The V gene is TRBV7-2, the J gene TRBJ1-2; 7 bases line up with TRBD1. Germline CDR1 and CDR2: SGHTA and FQGNSA. V gave up 6 bases and J gave up 6 bases; unmatched junction bases: 10. CDR3 length: 14 residues. The CDR3 sequence is CASSFNRGWDGYTF. The CDR3, as DNA: TGTGCCAGCAGTTTTAACAGGGGATGGGATGGCTACACCTTC.

The gene calls are TRBV3-1 (or the pseudogene TRBV3-2) and TRBJ2-7; tentatively, D is TRBD2 (5 bases). The CDR3 loop spans 13 amino acids. Per germline, CDR1 LGHDT and CDR2 YNNKEL (reference sequence). Trimming shortened V by 4 bases and J by 6 bases, and 13 bases separated the two germline ends. The CDR3 sequence is CASSLEFEGEQYF. The CDR3 DNA is TGTGCCAGCAGCCTGGAATTTGAGGGCGAGCAGTACTTC.

V and J are TRBV2 and TRBJ2-7; TRBD1 agrees at 8 bases. Germline V gene sequence: CDR1 SNHLY, CDR2 FYNNEI. The CDR3 spans 15 residues. The V and J ends lost 1 base and 4 bases, in that order; junction bases with no gene match: 6. Here the CDR3 DNA reads TGTGCCAGCAGTGAAGGCGTCAGGGGGCTATACGAGCAGTACTTC. Its protein product is CASSEGVRGLYEQYF.

The rearrangement links TRBV7-9 to TRBJ2-2; D ambiguous. This CDR3 contains 12 residues. CDR1 SEHNR and CDR2 FQNEAQ come from the germline V gene (reference sequence). Trimming left V 5 bases short and J 6 bases short, with 7 bases between. The CDR3 sequence is CASSKSPGELFF. The CDR3, as DNA: TGTGCCAGCAGCAAAAGCCCCGGGGAGCTGTTTTTT.

J is TRBJ1-2 and V is TRBV19, with 10 bases matching TRBD1. This CDR3 region has 14 residues. CDR1 and CDR2 from the germline V gene are LNHDA and SQIVND (reference sequence). The trim removed 5 bases at V and 8 bases at J, leaving 8 bases unmatched. The CDR3 is CASSLDRGERGYTF. CDR3 nucleotide sequence: TGTGCCAGTAGTTTGGACAGGGGGGAACGCGGCTACACCTTC.

This sequence joins TRBV4-2 and TRBJ2-7, with D tentatively TRBD2 (7 bases). Germline CDR1 LGHNA, CDR2 YNFKEQ. This CDR3 comprises 16 residues. Trimming left V 1 base short and J 4 bases short, with 17 bases between. The CDR3 sequence: CASSQVPAGAAYEQYF. CDR3 bases: TGTGCCAGCAGCCAAGTGCCGGCGGGGGCTGCTTACGAGCAGTACTTC.

The V gene is TRBV20-1, the J gene TRBJ1-2, with 8 bases matching TRBD1. Germline CDR1 and CDR2: DFQATT and SNEGSKA (reference sequence). The CDR3 spans 11 residues. The CDR3 here is CRVSGQGLGTF. CDR3 DNA: TGCAGGGTTAGCGGACAGGGTCTGGGCACCTTC.

The CDR3 DNA follows: TGTGCTAGTGGTTTCGACCGCCTGACAGGGGGCCGCTACGAGCAGTACTTC. This gives the protein CASGFDRLTGGRYEQYF. The V gene is TRBV12-5, the J gene TRBJ2-7; TRBD1 agrees at 10 bases. V trimming: 3 bases; J trimming: 3 bases; junction bases outside the gene matches: 11. Germline V gene lookup returns CDR1 LGHNT and CDR2 FRNRAP. This CDR3 region has 17 residues.

The chain is built from TRBV7-6 and TRBJ1-4; a weak D match, TRBD1 (6 bases). The germline V gene encodes CDR1 SGHVS and CDR2 FNYEAQ. Trimming removed 2 bases from V and 7 bases from J, with 14 bases in between. This CDR3 has 15 residues. In DNA form, the CDR3 reads TGTGCCAGCAGCTTATTAGGCGGGGGCGGTGAAAAACTGTTTTTT. It is translated as CASSLLGGGGEKLFF.

J is TRBJ1-4 and V is TRBV19; TRBD1 might be the D (5 bases). CDR3 length: 15 residues. Per the germline V gene, CDR1 is LNHDA and CDR2 is SQIVND (reference sequence). The V gene lost 7 bases and the J gene lost 6 bases, with 18 bases spanning the gap. Here the CDR3 DNA reads TGTGCCAGTAACCCTCGGGGACTCCGGGATGAAAAACTGTTTTTT. It is translated as CASNPRGLRDEKLFF.

This clone was counted between two and nine times. CDR3 loop: CATSRTRSTGNTIYF. CDR3 coding DNA: TGTGCCACCAGCCGGACTAGGTCCACTGGAAACACCATATATTTT. The chain uses TRBV15 and TRBJ1-3, with no clear D. CDR1 LNHNV and CDR2 YYDKDF come from the germline V gene (reference sequence). CDR3 length equals 15 residues. V was pared by 5 bases and J by 2 bases, with 13 bases between.

This clone has only a few counts. The chain uses TRBV14 and TRBJ1-1, with a weak D call TRBD1 (6 bases). Between the trimmed V and J ends, which lost 4 bases and 1 base, there was a span of 16 bases. CDR1 and CDR2 from the germline V gene are SGHDN and FVKESK. CDR3 length: 16 residues. In nucleotides, the CDR3 is TGTGCCAGCAGCCTCCATGACAGGCCGGAGAACACTGAAGCTTTCTTT. As protein: CASSLHDRPENTEAFF.

This sequence joins TRBV11-2 and TRBJ1-1; TRBD1 aligns across 10 bases. Germline assignment: CDR1 SGHAT and CDR2 FQNNGV. V trimming: 4 bases; J trimming: 8 bases; junction bases outside the gene matches: 7. This CDR3 is 14 amino acids long. CDR3 sequence reads: CASSSYPGQGEAFF. For the CDR3, the DNA is TGTGCCAGCAGCTCGTACCCGGGACAGGGGGAAGCTTTCTTT.

With regard to this clone: The junction shows a germline mismatch at one end, possibly a read error. The chain uses TRBV7-2 and TRBJ2-1; tentative D call: TRBD1 (6 bases). The CDR3 has 14 residues. Germline CDR1 reads SGHTA; CDR2 reads FQGNSA. The CDR3 loop reads CASSSRMDPASGVF. The CDR3 coding sequence is TGTGCCAGCAGCTCGCGAATGGACCCTGCGTCAGGGGTCTTC.

The chain uses TRBV6-2 or TRBV6-3 and TRBJ2-6, with D unresolved. The germline V gene encodes CDR1 MNHEY and CDR2 SVGEGT. There are 14 residues in the CDR3. Trimming removed 2 bases from V and 4 bases from J, with 6 bases in between. DNA for the CDR3: TGTGCCAGCAGTTACGGCCGAGGGGCCAACGTCCTGACTTTC. Translated, it gives CASSYGRGANVLTF.

The chain uses TRBV4-1 and TRBJ2-6, with 8 bases fitting TRBD2. Germline V gives CDR1 MGHRA, CDR2 YSYEKL. The CDR3 totals 18 residues. V lost 0 bases, J lost 0 bases, and 4 bases stayed unmatched. For the CDR3, the DNA is TGCGCCAGCAGCCAAGAGGTAGCGGGACACTCTGGGGCCAACGTCCTGACTTTC. Its protein is CASSQEVAGHSGANVLTF.

The chain combines TRBV6-1 with TRBJ1-1; D is perhaps TRBD1 (5 bases). With 0 bases removed from V and 3 bases from J, the gap between germline ends came to 14 bases. The CDR3 is 16 residues long. The germline gives CDR1 MNHNS, CDR2 SASEGT. The CDR3 reads CASSEALWVGDTEAFF. As DNA, the CDR3 is TGTGCCAGCAGTGAAGCGCTCTGGGTAGGGGACACTGAAGCTTTCTTT.